The source of this T cell receptor (beta chain) is a study of beta chain features in type 1 diabetes. The whole isolated RNA underwent reverse transcription, so sequencing captured expressed TCRB transcripts. Libraries were prepared by immunoSEQ multiplex PCR; TCRdb keeps only in-frame clonotypes and omits some of them. The sample comprises about 470,000 clones, roughly 30% of which are singletons, and more than 0.055% rests with the top ten. After removal of 6 bases from V and 8 bases from J, the junction contained 5 bases not matched to a gene. CDR3 length equals 13 residues. Germline V lookup: CDR1 SGHTA, CDR2 FQGNSA.

The source of this sequence is a man younger than 30 in good health. The sequenced sample consisted of naive CD4+ T cells from blood. The V gene is TRBV7-2, the J gene TRBJ1-4; the match to TRBD1 covers 8 bases. CDR3 DNA: TGTGCCAGCAGTTTGAGACAGGGGGAAAAACTGTTTTTT. It codes for CASSLRQGEKLFF. Combining the CDR3 with reference TRBV7-2 and TRBJ1-4 gives the whole variable domain GAGVSQSPSNKVTEKGKDVELRCDPISGHTALYWYRQSLGQGLEFLIYFQGNSAPDKSGLPSDRFSAERTGGSVSTLTIQRTQQEDSAVYLCASSLRQGEKLFFGSGTQLSVL.